The TCR beta chain under discussion was sequenced for a study of CD8+ T cells in alopecia areata. Overall study context: A regimen of oral tofacitinib, 5 to 10 mg twice daily, was given to treated patients.

Study results and limitations: Treatment with tofacitinib significantly lowered scalp clonality and reduced expanded CD8+ clones among the top 100.

The CDR3 sequence is 15 residues long. Germline CDR1 is WSHSY and CDR2 is SAAADI. The V end was cut by 4 bases, the J end by 0 bases, with 11 bases between. Treatment defined: oral pan-JAK inhibitor, 5-10 mg twice daily. Extracted RNA was reverse transcribed, and the resulting cDNA served as sequencing template. Assay used: immunoSEQ multiplex PCR; TCRdb lists only in-frame clones, some missing. The table shows approximately 42,000 clones, with around 71% occurring only once. On this clone itself: The target antigen is unknown.

The specimen was CD8+ T cells sorted from blood, collected at week 4, from a patient treated with tofacitinib. The rearrangement links TRBV10-2 to TRBJ2-3; D is uncertain. The sequence was collected from a human donor with alopecia areata. CDR3 amino acids: CASSGFRSSTDTQYF. The CDR3 DNA reads as TGCGCCAGCAGTGGGTTTCGCAGTAGCACAGATACGCAGTATTTT.